This TCR beta chain came from a study of cytomegalovirus exposure and HLA in healthy donors. CDR1 is SGHVS, CDR2 FNYEAQ, per germline. The trim removed 2 bases at V and 2 bases at J, leaving 11 bases unmatched. The CDR3 consists of 20 residues. Libraries were prepared by immunoSEQ multiplex PCR; TCRdb keeps only in-frame clonotypes and omits some of them. The sample shows some 120,000 clones, roughly 95% of them seen only once. The genes are TRBV7-6 and TRBJ2-1, with 14 bases identical to TRBD2. The sequencing sample was made of PBMCs. The TCR originated in a man between 18 and 29 years old in good health and CMV-seronegative. The CDR3: CASSLTPGLAGVDTYNEQFF. The CDR3 nucleotides are TGTGCCAGCAGCTTAACACCGGGACTAGCGGGAGTTGACACCTACAATGAGCAGTTCTTC.